This TCR beta chain was recovered during a study of Tregs in tolerant kidney transplant recipients. TCRdb keeps only in-frame clones here, not all; method: immunoSEQ multiplex PCR. The sample records about 78,000 clones, under 95% being singletons. Germline assignment: CDR1 SGHRS and CDR2 YFSETQ. With V trimmed by 0 bases and J by 5 bases, 1 base remained unmatched. This CDR3 contains 16 residues. The material was Tregs from blood, obtained before the transplant. This TCR was recovered from a human donor who received a combined kidney and bone marrow transplant. The chain couples TRBV5-1 to TRBJ2-1, with 14 bases identical to TRBD2. CDR3 DNA: TGCGCCAGCAGCTTGGTGGGACTAGCGGGGGACAATGAGCAGTTCTTC. Translating it yields CASSLVGLAGDNEQFF.